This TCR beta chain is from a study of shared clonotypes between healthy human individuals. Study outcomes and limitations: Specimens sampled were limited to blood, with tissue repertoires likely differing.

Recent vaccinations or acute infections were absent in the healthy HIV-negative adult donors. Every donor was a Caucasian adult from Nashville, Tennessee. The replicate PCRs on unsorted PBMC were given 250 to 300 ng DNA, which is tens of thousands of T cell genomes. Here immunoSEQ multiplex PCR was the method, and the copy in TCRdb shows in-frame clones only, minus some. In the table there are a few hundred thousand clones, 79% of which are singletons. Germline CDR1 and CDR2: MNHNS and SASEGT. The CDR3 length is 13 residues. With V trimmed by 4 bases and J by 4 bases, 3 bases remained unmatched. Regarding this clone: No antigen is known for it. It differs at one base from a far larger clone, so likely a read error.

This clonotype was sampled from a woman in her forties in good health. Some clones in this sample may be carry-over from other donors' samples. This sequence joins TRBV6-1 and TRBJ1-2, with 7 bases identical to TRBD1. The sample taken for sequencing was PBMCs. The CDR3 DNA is TGTGCCAGCAGTGGACAGGGTATCTATGGCTACACCTTC. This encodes CASSGQGIYGYTF.